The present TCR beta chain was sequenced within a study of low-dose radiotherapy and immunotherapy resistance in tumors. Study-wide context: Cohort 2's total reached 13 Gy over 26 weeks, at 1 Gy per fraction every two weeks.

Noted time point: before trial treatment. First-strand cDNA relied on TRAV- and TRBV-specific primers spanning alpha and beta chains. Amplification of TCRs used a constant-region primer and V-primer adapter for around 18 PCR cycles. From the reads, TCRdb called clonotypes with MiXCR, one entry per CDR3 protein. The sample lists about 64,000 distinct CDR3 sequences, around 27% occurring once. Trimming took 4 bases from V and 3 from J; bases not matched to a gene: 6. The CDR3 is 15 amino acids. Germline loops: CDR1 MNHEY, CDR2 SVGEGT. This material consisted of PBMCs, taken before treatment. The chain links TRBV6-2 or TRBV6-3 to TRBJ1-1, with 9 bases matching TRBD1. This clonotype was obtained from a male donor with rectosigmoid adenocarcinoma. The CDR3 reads CASSSNRGPDTEAFF. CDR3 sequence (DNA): TGTGCCAGCAGTTCCAACAGGGGGCCGGACACTGAAGCTTTCTTT.